The clone carrying this TCR beta chain was observed at least ten times. Its antigen is unknown. Researchers took RNA transcripts and amplified the TCR beta CDR3 regions from them. First-round RT-PCR of the TCR CDR3 relied on the HTBI primer set. TCRdb re-called the multiplex PCR reads with MiXCR, one entry per CDR3 protein. The table has approximately 640,000 distinct CDR3 sequences, 17% seen once. This sample is part of a study of T cells in Graves' hyperthyroidism and ophthalmopathy. Germline assignment: CDR1 KGHDR and CDR2 SFDVKD. J lost 5 bases, V lost 3 bases, and 4 bases had no gene match. The CDR3 runs to 16 residues. Newly diagnosed hyperthyroidism, duration under 2 months, in patients aged 18 to 65. Reasons for excluding patients were uncontrolled infection, other autoimmune disease, pregnancy or lactation. Clinical symptoms, serum thyroxine and TRAb, thyroid ultrasound and orbital computed tomography were used for the diagnoses.

Points from the study as a whole: Blood shared most expanded thyroid clonotypes above 0.001.

The rearrangement uses TRBV24-1 and TRBJ2-1; 12 positions agree with TRBD2. The clonotype comes from a man aged 45 to 65 with Graves' hyperthyroidism. Sequencing was done on a sample of blood. Here the CDR3 reads CATSDRLAGVDNEQFF. The CDR3 DNA follows: TGTGCCACCAGTGATAGACTAGCGGGAGTCGACAATGAGCAGTTCTTC.